A selection of T cell receptor beta chains follows, all from one sample in a study of T cells after yellow fever vaccination. MiXCR was run by TCRdb on the 5' RACE reads, yielding one entry per CDR3 protein. The repertoire holds 450,000 to 600,000 distinct CDR3 sequences, with less than 15% as singletons. The specimen comprised PBMCs, sampled on the day of the yellow fever booster vaccination. The source of these receptors is a man younger than 40 who received the YFV17D yellow fever vaccine. The CDR3 runs from the conserved cysteine through the conserved F or W. A D gene is named only where the DNA matches it firmly. Clone size, where shown, is once, few, many, or a class for clones that have expanded.

>TRBJ2-7|TRBV24-1|NA|NA
TGTGCCACCAGTGATTCCGGCAAGGTCTCTCAGTACTTC
CATSDSGKVSQYF
>TRBJ2-5|TRBV24-1|NA|few
TGTGCCACCAGTGATTTGCGAGAGACCCAGTACTTC
CATSDLRETQYF
>TRBJ2-1|TRBV25-1|TRBD2|NA
TGTGCCAGCAGGGCGGGGGGCGCGTACAATGAGCAGTTCTTC
CASRAGGAYNEQFF
>TRBJ2-7|TRBV19|NA|few
TGTGCCAGTAGTATTGAAGGGACGGGCTCCTACGAGCAGTACTTC
CASSIEGTGSYEQYF
>TRBJ2-2|TRBV9|NA|NA
TGTGCCAGCACTAGGGACACCGGGGAGCTGTTTTTT
CASTRDTGELFF
>TRBJ1-2|TRBV20-1|TRBD1|NA
TGCAGTGCTAGAGCCCTGGGACAGAGGAACTATGGCTACACCTTC
CSARALGQRNYGYTF
>TRBJ1-6|TRBV7-9|TRBD1|NA
TGTGCCAGCAGCTTATCTTCAGGGGGAAATTCACCCCTCCACTTT
CASSLSSGGNSPLHF
>TRBJ2-1|TRBV6-2/TRBV6-3|NA|NA
TGTGCCAGCAGTTACGGTGGCATTGAGCAGTTCTTC
CASSYGGIEQFF
>TRBJ2-1|TRBV6-1|TRBD1|few
TGTGCCAGCAGAGGACAGGGACCTTACAATGAGCAGTTCTTC
CASRGQGPYNEQFF
>TRBJ2-5|TRBV6-4|NA|NA
TGTGCCAGCAGGCGAGTTGGAACTCAAGAGACCCAGTACTTC
CASRRVGTQETQYF
>TRBJ1-1|TRBV6-2/TRBV6-3|NA|few
TGTGCCAGCAGATCGAAGAACATGAACACTGAAGCTTTCTTT
CASRSKNMNTEAFF
>TRBJ2-1|TRBV20-1|NA|NA
TGCAGTGCTAATGAACGGAGCTCCTACAATGAGCAGTTCTTC
CSANERSSYNEQFF
>TRBJ1-6|TRBV20-1|NA|NA
TGCAGTGCGGCGGGATTTAATAATTCACCCCTCCACTTT
CSAAGFNNSPLHF
>TRBJ2-7|TRBV30|TRBD1|NA
TGTGCCTGTGGACAGGGAACCTACGAGCAGTACTTC
CACGQGTYEQYF
>TRBJ2-1|TRBV7-2|NA|NA
TGTGCCAGCAGCTTAGTTGCGGCTCTCTCCTACAATGAGCAGTTCTTC
CASSLVAALSYNEQFF
>TRBJ2-1|TRBV29-1|TRBD2|few
TGCAGCGCGGCCGGGACGGGGGGGGTACGGAATGAGCAGTTCTTC
CSAAGTGGVRNEQFF
>TRBJ2-7|TRBV10-2|NA|few
TGCGCCAGCAGTGAGTCCGGAAACCCAAGAGACGAGCAGTACTTC
CASSESGNPRDEQYF
>TRBJ2-7|TRBV6-5|NA|NA
TGTGCCAGCAGTCACTCTCGGGCAGGCACAACCTACGAGCAGTACTTC
CASSHSRAGTTYEQYF
>TRBJ2-1|TRBV11-1|TRBD2|NA
TGTGCCAGCAGCTTAGATGGTCTAGCGGGAGAACATCACAATGAGCAGTTCTTC
CASSLDGLAGEHHNEQFF
>TRBJ2-1|TRBV29-1|TRBD2|NA
TGCAGCGCCCCGTCGACTAGCGGGAGCAATGAGCAGTTCTTC
CSAPSTSGSNEQFF
>TRBJ2-2|TRBV20-1|NA|NA
TGCAGTGCTAGTAGCCCCGGGGAGCTGTTTTTT
CSASSPGELFF
>TRBJ1-2|TRBV7-9|NA|few
TGTGCCAGCAGCTTCGTGGCAGAAGCTAACTATGGCTACACCTTC
CASSFVAEANYGYTF
>TRBJ2-7|TRBV5-5|NA|NA
TGTGCCAGCAGCTTGACAGGAGGCCTCTACGAGCAGTACTTC
CASSLTGGLYEQYF
>TRBJ2-3|TRBV27|NA|few
TGTGCCAGCAACGGCGGACCTAGCACAGATACGCAGTATTTT
CASNGGPSTDTQYF
>TRBJ2-1|TRBV6-1|NA|few
TGTGCCAGCAGCACCTTAGGGGACAATGAGCAGTTCTTC
CASSTLGDNEQFF
>TRBJ1-2|TRBV6-1|TRBD1|many
TGTGCCAGCACCCGCCACGGACAGGGTCGCGGCTACACCTTC
CASTRHGQGRGYTF
>TRBJ2-2|TRBV4-3|NA|NA
TGCGCCAGCAGCCAAGATCCCCGGGACGGGGAGCTGTTTTTT
CASSQDPRDGELFF
>TRBJ1-5|TRBV5-5|TRBD1|NA
TGTGCCAGCAGCTTGAGACAGGGTTACAATCAGCCCCAGCATTTT
CASSLRQGYNQPQHF
>TRBJ1-5|TRBV19|NA|few
TGTGCCAGTAGTACCCCCCGGGGGTCGGCCCGCGGATTGCCCCAGCATTTT
CASSTPRGSARGLPQHF
>TRBJ2-1|TRBV20-1|NA|few
TGCAGTGCTAGAGTGGGACTGGGGAACAATGAGCAGTTCTTC
CSARVGLGNNEQFF
>TRBJ2-3|TRBV9|TRBD1|NA
TGTGCCAGCAGCGTAGCAGCAGGGGGCATGGATACGCAGTATTTT
CASSVAAGGMDTQYF
>TRBJ2-3|TRBV7-2|NA|NA
TGTGCCAGCAGGCCTAGGGGCCAGGTCACAGATACGCAGTATTTT
CASRPRGQVTDTQYF
>TRBJ1-1|TRBV20-1|NA|NA
TGCAGTGCTAGCACGGATGCCCCTCGTGAAGCTTTCTTT
CSASTDAPREAFF
>TRBJ2-1|TRBV20-1|TRBD2|NA
TGCAGCCGGACTAGCGGGGCAAGAACAGTAAATGAGCAGTTCTTC
CSRTSGARTVNEQFF
>TRBJ2-7|TRBV20-1|NA|NA
TGCAGTGCTAGTACGGTTGGAGTTCTCCACGAGCAGTACTTC
CSASTVGVLHEQYF
>TRBJ2-7|TRBV20-1|NA|few
TGCAGTGCTAGCCGGGAGAGGTACGAGCAGTACTTC
CSASRERYEQYF
>TRBJ1-2|TRBV7-2|NA|NA
TGTGCCAGCAGCTTAGACGGCAGGGGAGATGGCTACACCTTC
CASSLDGRGDGYTF
>TRBJ2-7|TRBV20-1|NA|few
TGCAGTGCTAGAGATTTAAAGCTGAGCTCCTACGAGCAGTACTTC
CSARDLKLSSYEQYF
>TRBJ2-2|TRBV7-2|TRBD2|few
TGTGCCAGCAGCTTCGGGCTAGCGGCCACCGGGGAGCTGTTTTTT
CASSFGLAATGELFF
>TRBJ1-1|TRBV12-3/TRBV12-4|NA|few
TGTGCCAGCAGTCCGTACGCCCTCGACACTGAAGCTTTCTTT
CASSPYALDTEAFF
>TRBJ2-7|TRBV20-1|NA|once
TGCAGTGCTAGTCTAGGAAGGCTAAGCTCCTACGAGCAGTACTTC
CSASLGRLSSYEQYF
>TRBJ2-7|TRBV10-3|TRBD2|NA
TGTGCCATCAGTGAGTCGAGGGAGTCTAGCGGCTCCTACGAGCAGTACTTC
CAISESRESSGSYEQYF
>TRBJ2-1|TRBV7-3|NA|NA
TGTGCCAGCAAACGACTAGGGGAGGATTATGAGCAGTTCTTC
CASKRLGEDYEQFF
>TRBJ2-1|TRBV7-9|NA|many
TGTGCCAGCAGCCGGGACACCTACAATGAGCAGTTCTTC
CASSRDTYNEQFF
>TRBJ2-3|TRBV5-1|NA|many
TGCGCCAGCAGCTTGGAGGCTACCACTGGTACGCAGTATTTT
CASSLEATTGTQYF
>TRBJ2-7|TRBV29-1|NA|few
TGCAGCGTACGGGGCTCTGTTTACGAGCAGTACTTC
CSVRGSVYEQYF
>TRBJ2-7|TRBV10-3|NA|NA
TGTGCCATCAGTGAGGACGGAAGCTCCTACGAGCAGTACTTC
CAISEDGSSYEQYF
>TRBJ2-5|TRBV6-1|NA|few
TGTGCCAGCAGAAGGACTTTCTCCCATACAGAGACCCAGTACTTC
CASRRTFSHTETQYF
>TRBJ2-1|TRBV6-2/TRBV6-3|NA|many
TGTGCCAGCCAGCTCTACAATGAGCAGTTCTTC
CASQLYNEQFF
>TRBJ2-3|TRBV6-1|TRBD1|NA
TGTGCCAGCCCTGCGCAGGGGGTGAGCCGGCTTAGCACAGATACGCAGTATTTT
CASPAQGVSRLSTDTQYF